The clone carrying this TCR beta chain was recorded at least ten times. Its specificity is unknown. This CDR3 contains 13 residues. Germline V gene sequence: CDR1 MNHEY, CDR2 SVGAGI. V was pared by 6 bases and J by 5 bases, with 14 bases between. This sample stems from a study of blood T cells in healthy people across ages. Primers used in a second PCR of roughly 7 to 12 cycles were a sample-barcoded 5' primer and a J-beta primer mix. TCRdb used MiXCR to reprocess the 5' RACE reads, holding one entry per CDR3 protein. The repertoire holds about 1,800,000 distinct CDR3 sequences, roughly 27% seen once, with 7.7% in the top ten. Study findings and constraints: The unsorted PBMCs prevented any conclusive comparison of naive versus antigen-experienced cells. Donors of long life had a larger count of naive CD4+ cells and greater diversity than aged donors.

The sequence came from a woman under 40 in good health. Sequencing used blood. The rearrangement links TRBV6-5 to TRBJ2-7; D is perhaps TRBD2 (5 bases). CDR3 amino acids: CASRFRDADEQYF. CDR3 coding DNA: TGTGCCAGCAGGTTCCGGGATGCGGACGAGCAGTACTTC.